These T cell receptor beta chains were read from a single sample in a study of OX40 agonist ivuxolimab in advanced cancers. Using immunoSEQ multiplex PCR, the repertoire was profiled, and TCRdb retains in-frame clones only, with some absent. The table has approximately 160,000 clones, around 94% seen once; the top ten hold about 0.33%. The sequencing used CD4+ or CD8+ T cells sorted from blood, collected in a trial of the OX40 agonist ivuxolimab. The origin of the receptors is an adult with an advanced solid tumor such as melanoma, head and neck, liver or kidney cancer. The CDR3 runs from the conserved cysteine through the conserved F or W. Fields, in order: CDR3 protein, CDR3 length, J gene, V gene.

CDR3aa: CASSLISGYNQPQHF; len: 15; j_gene: TRBJ1-5; v_gene: TRBV28
CDR3aa: CASSLEDTQYF; len: 11; j_gene: TRBJ2-3; v_gene: TRBV7-3
CDR3aa: CASSVVGGLAKNIQYF; len: 16; j_gene: TRBJ2-4; v_gene: TRBV9
CDR3aa: CASRINSNQPQHF; len: 13; j_gene: TRBJ1-5; v_gene: TRBV28
CDR3aa: CAGGTLNTEAFF; len: 12; j_gene: TRBJ1-1; v_gene: TRBV12-5
CDR3aa: CASSPQDGRTQYF; len: 13; j_gene: TRBJ2-5; v_gene: TRBV9
CDR3aa: CASSLRGFQPQHF; len: 13; j_gene: TRBJ1-5; v_gene: TRBV7-2
CDR3aa: CASRGVPGDRRYTEAFF; len: 17; j_gene: TRBJ1-1; v_gene: TRBV28
CDR3aa: CASSLDRWGAPQEAFF; len: 16; j_gene: TRBJ1-1; v_gene: TRBV7-9
CDR3aa: CACDGGQETQYF; len: 12; j_gene: TRBJ2-5; v_gene: TRBV30
CDR3aa: CASSESRDPTYEQYF; len: 15; j_gene: -; v_gene: TRBV7-8
CDR3aa: CASRLTGGNWQPQHF; len: 15; j_gene: TRBJ1-5; v_gene: TRBV6-5
CDR3aa: CASSLEISGGITDTQYF; len: 17; j_gene: TRBJ2-3; v_gene: TRBV11-2
CDR3aa: CASSLETGGVQPQHF; len: 15; j_gene: TRBJ1-5; v_gene: TRBV7-9
CDR3aa: CATSRELQGAPNQETQYF; len: 18; j_gene: TRBJ2-5; v_gene: TRBV15
CDR3aa: CATSSRDSGLNEQFF; len: 15; j_gene: TRBJ2-1; v_gene: TRBV15
CDR3aa: CASSLISSYNEQFF; len: 14; j_gene: TRBJ2-1; v_gene: TRBV27
CDR3aa: CASSLEGQTFYGYTF; len: 15; j_gene: TRBJ1-2; v_gene: TRBV5-1
CDR3aa: CASSRESVGGPYNEQFF; len: 17; j_gene: TRBJ2-1; v_gene: TRBV19
CDR3aa: CAISESGASNVPNEQFF; len: 17; j_gene: TRBJ2-1; v_gene: TRBV10-3
CDR3aa: CASSISWLGVYEQFF; len: 15; j_gene: TRBJ2-1; v_gene: TRBV19
CDR3aa: CASSLAGGSGRYDTGELFF; len: 19; j_gene: TRBJ2-2; v_gene: TRBV5-1
CDR3aa: CASGAGRYGYTF; len: 12; j_gene: TRBJ1-2; v_gene: TRBV28
CDR3aa: CASSYDVLSGNTIYF; len: 15; j_gene: TRBJ1-3; v_gene: TRBV5-1
CDR3aa: CASSLGATADNTEAFF; len: 16; j_gene: TRBJ1-1; v_gene: TRBV28
CDR3aa: CATSRERTGANTGELFF; len: 17; j_gene: TRBJ2-2; v_gene: TRBV15
CDR3aa: CSWEANYGYTF; len: 11; j_gene: TRBJ1-2; v_gene: TRBV20-1
CDR3aa: CASSSSTGLSGYTF; len: 14; j_gene: TRBJ1-2; v_gene: TRBV5-4
CDR3aa: CSGGMAGTFPDTQYF; len: 15; j_gene: TRBJ2-3; v_gene: TRBV29-1